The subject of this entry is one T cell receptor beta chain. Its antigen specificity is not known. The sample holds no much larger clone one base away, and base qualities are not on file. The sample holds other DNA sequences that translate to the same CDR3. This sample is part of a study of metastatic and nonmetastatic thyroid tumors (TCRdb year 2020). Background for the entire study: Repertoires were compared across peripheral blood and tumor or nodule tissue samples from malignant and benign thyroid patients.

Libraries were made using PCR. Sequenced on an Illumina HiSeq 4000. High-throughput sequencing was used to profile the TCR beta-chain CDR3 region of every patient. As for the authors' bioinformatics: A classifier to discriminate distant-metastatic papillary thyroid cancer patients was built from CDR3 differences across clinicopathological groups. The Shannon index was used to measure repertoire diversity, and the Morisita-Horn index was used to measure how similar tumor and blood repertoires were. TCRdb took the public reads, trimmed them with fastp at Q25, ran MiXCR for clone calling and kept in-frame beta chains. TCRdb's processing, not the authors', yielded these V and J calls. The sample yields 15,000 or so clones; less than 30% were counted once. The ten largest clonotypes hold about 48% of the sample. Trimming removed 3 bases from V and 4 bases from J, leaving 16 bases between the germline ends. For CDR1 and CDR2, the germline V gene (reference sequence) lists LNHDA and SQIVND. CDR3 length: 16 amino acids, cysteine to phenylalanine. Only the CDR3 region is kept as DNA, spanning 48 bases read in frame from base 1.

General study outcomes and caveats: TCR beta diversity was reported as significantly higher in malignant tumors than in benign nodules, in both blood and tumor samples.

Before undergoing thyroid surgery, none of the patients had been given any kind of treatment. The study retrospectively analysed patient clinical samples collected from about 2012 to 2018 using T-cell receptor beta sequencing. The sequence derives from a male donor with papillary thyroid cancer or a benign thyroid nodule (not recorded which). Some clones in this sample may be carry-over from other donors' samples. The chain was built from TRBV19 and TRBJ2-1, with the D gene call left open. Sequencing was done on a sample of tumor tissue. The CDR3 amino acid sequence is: CASSIRARSSYNEQFF. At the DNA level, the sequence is TGTGCCAGTAGTATTCGAGCCAGAAGCTCATACAATGAGCAGTTCTTC.